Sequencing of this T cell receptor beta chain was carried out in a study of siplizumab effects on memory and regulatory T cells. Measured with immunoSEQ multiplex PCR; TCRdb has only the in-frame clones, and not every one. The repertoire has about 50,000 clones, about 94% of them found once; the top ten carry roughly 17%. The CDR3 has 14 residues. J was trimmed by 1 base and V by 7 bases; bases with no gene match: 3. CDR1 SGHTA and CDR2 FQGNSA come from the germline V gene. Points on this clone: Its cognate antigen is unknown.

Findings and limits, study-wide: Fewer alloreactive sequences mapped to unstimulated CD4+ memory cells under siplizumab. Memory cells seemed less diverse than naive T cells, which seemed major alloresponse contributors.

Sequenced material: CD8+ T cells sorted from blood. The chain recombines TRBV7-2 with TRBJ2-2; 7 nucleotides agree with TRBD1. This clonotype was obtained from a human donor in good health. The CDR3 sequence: CASTWTGNTGELFF. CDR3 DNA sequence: TGTGCCAGCACCTGGACAGGGAACACCGGGGAGCTGTTTTTT.